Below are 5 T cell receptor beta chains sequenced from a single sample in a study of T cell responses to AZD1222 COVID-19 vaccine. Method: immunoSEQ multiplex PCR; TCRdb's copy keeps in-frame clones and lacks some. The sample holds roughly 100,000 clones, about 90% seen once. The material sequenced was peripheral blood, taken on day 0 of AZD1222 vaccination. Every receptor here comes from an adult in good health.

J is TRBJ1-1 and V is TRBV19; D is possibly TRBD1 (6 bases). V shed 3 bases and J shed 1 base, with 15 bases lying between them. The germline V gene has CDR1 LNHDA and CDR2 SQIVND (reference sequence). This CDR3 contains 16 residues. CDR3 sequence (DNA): TGTGCCAGTAGTATGGACTCAGGGGATCCGAACACTGAAGCTTTCTTT. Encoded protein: CASSMDSGDPNTEAFF. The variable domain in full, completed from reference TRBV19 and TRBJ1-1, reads DGGITQSPKYLFRKEGQNVTLSCEQNLNHDAMYWYRQDPGQGLRLIYYSQIVNDFQKGDIAEGYSVSREKKESFPLTVTSAQKNPTAFYLCASSMDSGDPNTEAFFGQGTRLTVV.

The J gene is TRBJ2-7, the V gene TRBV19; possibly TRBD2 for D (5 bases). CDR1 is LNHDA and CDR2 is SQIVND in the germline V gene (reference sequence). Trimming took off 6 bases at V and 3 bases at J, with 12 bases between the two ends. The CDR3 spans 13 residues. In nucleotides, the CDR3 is TGTGCCAGTAGCCAAGACCGGGACTACGAGCAGTACTTC. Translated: CASSQDRDYEQYF. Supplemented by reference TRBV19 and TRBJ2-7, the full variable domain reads DGGITQSPKYLFRKEGQNVTLSCEQNLNHDAMYWYRQDPGQGLRLIYYSQIVNDFQKGDIAEGYSVSREKKESFPLTVTSAQKNPTAFYLCASSQDRDYEQYFGPGTRLTVT.

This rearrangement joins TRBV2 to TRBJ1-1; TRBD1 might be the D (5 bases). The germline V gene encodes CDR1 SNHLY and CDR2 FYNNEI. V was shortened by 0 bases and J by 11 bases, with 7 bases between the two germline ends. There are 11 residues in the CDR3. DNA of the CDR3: TGTGCCAGCAGTGAAGCAGGGGTGGCTTTCTTT. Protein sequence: CASSEAGVAFF.

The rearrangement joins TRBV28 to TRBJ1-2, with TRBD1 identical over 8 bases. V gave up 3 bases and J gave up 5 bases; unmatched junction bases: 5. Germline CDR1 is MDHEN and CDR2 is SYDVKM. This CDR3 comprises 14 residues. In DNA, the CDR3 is TGTGCCAGCAGTTTGGGGACAGGACCTTATGGCTACACCTTC. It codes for CASSLGTGPYGYTF.

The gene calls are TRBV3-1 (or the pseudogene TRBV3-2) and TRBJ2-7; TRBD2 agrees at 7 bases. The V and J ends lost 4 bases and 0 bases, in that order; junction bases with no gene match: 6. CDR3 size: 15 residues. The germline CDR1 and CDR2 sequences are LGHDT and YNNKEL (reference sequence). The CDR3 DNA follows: TGTGCCAGCAGCCCCGGGGGGACCGCCTCCTACGAGCAGTACTTC. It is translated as CASSPGGTASYEQYF.